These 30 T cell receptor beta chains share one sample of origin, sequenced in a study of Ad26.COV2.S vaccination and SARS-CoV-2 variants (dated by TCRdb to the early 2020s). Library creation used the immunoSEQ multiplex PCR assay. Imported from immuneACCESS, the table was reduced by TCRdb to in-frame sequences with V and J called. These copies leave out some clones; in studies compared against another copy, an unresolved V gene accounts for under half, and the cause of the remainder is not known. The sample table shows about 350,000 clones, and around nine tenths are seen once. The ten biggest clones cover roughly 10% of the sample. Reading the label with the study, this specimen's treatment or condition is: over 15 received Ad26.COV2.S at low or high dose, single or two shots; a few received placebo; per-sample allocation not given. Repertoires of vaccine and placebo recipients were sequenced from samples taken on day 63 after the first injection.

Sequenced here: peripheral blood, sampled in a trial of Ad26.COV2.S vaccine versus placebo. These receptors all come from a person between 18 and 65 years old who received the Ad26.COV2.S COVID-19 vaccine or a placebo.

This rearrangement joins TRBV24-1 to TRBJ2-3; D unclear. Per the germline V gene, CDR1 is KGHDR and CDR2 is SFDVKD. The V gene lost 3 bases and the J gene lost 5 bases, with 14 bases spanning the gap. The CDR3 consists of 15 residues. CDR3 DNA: TGTGCCACCAGTGATGTAGGTCGCGTTGGAGATACGCAGTATTTT. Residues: CATSDVGRVGDTQYF.

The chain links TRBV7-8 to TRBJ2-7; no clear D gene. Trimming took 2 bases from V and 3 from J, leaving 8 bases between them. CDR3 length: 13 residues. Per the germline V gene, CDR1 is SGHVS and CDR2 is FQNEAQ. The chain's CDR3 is CASSLSRDYEQYF. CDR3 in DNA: TGTGCCAGCAGCTTATCGAGAGACTACGAGCAGTACTTC.

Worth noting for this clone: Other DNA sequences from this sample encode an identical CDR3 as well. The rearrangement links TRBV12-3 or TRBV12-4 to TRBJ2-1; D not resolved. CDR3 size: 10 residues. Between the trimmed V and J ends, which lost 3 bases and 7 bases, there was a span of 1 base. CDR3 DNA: TGTGCCAGCAGTTTGAATGAGCAGTTCTTC. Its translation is CASSLNEQFF.

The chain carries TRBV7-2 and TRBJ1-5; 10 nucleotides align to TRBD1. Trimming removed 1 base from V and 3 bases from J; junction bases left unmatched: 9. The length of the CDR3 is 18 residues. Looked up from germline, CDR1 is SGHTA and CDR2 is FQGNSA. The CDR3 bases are TGTGCCAGCAGCTTAGGACAGGGGGCAGGGTGGGCCAATCAGCCCCAGCATTTT. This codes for CASSLGQGAGWANQPQHF.

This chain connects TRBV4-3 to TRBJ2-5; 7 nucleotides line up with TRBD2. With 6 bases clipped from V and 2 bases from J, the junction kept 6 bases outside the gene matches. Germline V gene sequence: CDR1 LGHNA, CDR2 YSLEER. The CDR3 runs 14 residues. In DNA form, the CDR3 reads TGCGCCAGCAGTCGCGGGACTACTCAAGAGACCCAGTACTTC. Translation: CASSRGTTQETQYF.

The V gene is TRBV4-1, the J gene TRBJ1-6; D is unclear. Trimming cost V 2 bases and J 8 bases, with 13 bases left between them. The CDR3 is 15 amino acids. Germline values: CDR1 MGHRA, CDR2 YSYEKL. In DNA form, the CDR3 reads TGCGCCAGCAGCCAATCCGGGGTAGTTTATTCACCCCTCCACTTT. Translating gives CASSQSGVVYSPLHF.

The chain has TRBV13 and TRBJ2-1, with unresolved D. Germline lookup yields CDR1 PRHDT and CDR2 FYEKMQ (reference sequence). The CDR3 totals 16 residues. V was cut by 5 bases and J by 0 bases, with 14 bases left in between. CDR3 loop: CASSPRIKSSYNEQFF. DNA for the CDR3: TGTGCCAGCAGCCCCCGCATTAAGAGCTCCTACAATGAGCAGTTCTTC.

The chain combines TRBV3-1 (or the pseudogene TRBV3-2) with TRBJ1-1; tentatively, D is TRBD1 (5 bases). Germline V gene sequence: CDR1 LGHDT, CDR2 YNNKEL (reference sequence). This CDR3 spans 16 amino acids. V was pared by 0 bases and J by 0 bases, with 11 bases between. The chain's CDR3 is CASSQEGVHLNTEAFF. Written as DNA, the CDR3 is TGTGCCAGCAGCCAAGAAGGGGTACACTTGAACACTGAAGCTTTCTTT.

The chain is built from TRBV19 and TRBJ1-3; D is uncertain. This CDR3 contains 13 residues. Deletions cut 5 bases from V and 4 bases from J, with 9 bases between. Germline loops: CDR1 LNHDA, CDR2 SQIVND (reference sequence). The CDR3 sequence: CASSFTDGNTIYF. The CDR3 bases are TGTGCCAGTAGTTTCACGGACGGAAACACCATATATTTT.

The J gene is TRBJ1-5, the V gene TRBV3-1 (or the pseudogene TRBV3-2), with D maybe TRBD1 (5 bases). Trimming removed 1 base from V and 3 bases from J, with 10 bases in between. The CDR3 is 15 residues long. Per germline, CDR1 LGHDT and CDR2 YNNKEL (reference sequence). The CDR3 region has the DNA TGTGCCAGCAGCCAAGGGACATCCAACAATCAGCCCCAGCATTTT. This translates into CASSQGTSNNQPQHF.

The CDR3 protein is CASSTSGGNYGYTF. The DNA of the CDR3 is TGTGCCAGCAGTACCTCGGGGGGAAACTATGGCTACACCTTC. This chain connects TRBV9 to TRBJ1-2; weak D call: TRBD1 (5 bases). The CDR3 consists of 14 residues. Germline V gene data show CDR1 as SGDLS and CDR2 as YYNGEE. Trimming left V 5 bases short and J 2 bases short, with 13 bases between. Full variable domain (missing parts from reference TRBV9 and TRBJ1-2): DSGVTQTPKHLITATGQRVTLRCSPRSGDLSVYWYQQSLDQGLQFLIQYYNGEERAKGNILERFSAQQFPDLHSELNLSSLELGDSALYFCASSTSGGNYGYTFGSGTRLTVV.

CDR3 coding DNA: TGTGCCAGCAGTGAACGGACCAGGGATGGCTACACCTTC. It is translated as CASSERTRDGYTF. The chain couples TRBV2 to TRBJ1-2; D perhaps matches TRBD1 (5 bases). V was shortened by 2 bases and J by 6 bases, with 10 bases between the two germline ends. Germline assignment: CDR1 SNHLY and CDR2 FYNNEI. The CDR3 totals 13 residues.

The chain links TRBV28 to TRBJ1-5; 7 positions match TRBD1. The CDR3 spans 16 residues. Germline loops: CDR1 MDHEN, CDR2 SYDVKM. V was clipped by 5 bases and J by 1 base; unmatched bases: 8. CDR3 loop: CASSLFGTASNQPQHF. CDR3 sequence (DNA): TGTGCCAGCAGTCTGTTCGGGACAGCAAGCAATCAGCCCCAGCATTTT.

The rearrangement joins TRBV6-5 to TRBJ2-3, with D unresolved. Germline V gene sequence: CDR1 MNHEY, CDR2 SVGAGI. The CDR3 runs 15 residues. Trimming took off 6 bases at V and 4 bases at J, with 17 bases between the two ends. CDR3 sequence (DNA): TGTGCCAGCAGCTCCTCCGGACCGCGGCCAGATACGCAGTATTTT. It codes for CASSSSGPRPDTQYF.

In DNA form, the CDR3 reads TGTGCCAGCAGTACTCCGGGACTAGCAAGCAACGAGCAGTACTTC. Translated, it gives CASSTPGLASNEQYF. The rearrangement uses TRBV28 and TRBJ2-7, with 9 positions matching TRBD2. The CDR3 covers 15 residues. CDR1 MDHEN and CDR2 SYDVKM come from the germline V gene. V lost 5 bases, J lost 5 bases, and 10 bases stayed unmatched.

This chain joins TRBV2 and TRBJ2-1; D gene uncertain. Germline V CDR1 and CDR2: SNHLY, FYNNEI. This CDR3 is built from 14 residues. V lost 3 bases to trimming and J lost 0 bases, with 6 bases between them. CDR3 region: CASSDVSSYNEQFF. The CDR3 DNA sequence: TGTGCCAGCAGTGACGTGAGCTCCTACAATGAGCAGTTCTTC.

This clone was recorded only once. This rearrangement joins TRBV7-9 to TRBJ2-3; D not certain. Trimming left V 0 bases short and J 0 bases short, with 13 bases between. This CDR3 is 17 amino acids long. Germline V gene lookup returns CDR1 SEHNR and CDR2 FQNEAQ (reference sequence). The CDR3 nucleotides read TGTGCCAGCAGCTTAGCGCGCGCAGGTACTAGCACAGATACGCAGTATTTT. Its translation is CASSLARAGTSTDTQYF.

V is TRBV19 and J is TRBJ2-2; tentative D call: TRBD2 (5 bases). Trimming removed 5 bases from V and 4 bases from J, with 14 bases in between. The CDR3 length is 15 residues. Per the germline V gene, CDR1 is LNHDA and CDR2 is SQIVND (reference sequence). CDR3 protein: CASSLGHSGTGELFF. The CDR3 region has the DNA TGTGCCAGTAGTCTCGGTCACAGCGGCACCGGGGAGCTGTTTTTT.

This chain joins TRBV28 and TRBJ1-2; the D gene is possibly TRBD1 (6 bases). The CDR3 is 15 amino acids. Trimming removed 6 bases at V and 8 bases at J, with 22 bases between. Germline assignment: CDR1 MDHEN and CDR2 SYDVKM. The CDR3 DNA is TGTGCCAGCAGGGCACACGGGGGGCAGGGAAGGGGCTACACCTTC. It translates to CASRAHGGQGRGYTF.

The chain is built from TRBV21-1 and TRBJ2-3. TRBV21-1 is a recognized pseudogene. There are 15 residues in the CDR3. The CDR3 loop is CASSPEGLPPDTQYF. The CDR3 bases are TGTGCCAGCAGCCCCGAGGGGCTCCCACCAGATACGCAGTATTTT.

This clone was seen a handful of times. CDR3 DNA sequence: TGTGCCAGCCGGATCGGGGGCCAGTCCTACGAGCAGTACTTC. Translating gives CASRIGGQSYEQYF. The chain couples TRBV27 to TRBJ2-7; D might be TRBD1 or TRBD2, each matching 6 bases. Germline V lookup: CDR1 MNHEY, CDR2 SMNVEV (reference sequence). V was cut by 8 bases and J by 1 base, with 15 bases left in between. The CDR3 is 14 amino acids.

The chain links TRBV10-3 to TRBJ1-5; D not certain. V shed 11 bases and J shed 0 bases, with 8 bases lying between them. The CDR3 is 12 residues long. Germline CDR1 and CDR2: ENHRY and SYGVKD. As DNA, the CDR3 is TGTGCCGTAGCGGATAGCAATCAGCCCCAGCATTTT. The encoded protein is CAVADSNQPQHF.

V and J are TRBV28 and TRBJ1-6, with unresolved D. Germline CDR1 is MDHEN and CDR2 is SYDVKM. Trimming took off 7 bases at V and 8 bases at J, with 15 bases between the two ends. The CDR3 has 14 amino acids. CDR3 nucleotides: TGTGCCAGCATCAAGGGAAATAGGGATTCACCCCTCCACTTT. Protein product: CASIKGNRDSPLHF.

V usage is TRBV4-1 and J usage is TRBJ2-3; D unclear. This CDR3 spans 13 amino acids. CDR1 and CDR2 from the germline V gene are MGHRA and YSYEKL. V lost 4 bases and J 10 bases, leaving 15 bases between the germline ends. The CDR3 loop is CASSLQLGGAQYF. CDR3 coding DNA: TGCGCCAGCAGCCTGCAGCTCGGCGGTGCGCAGTATTTT.

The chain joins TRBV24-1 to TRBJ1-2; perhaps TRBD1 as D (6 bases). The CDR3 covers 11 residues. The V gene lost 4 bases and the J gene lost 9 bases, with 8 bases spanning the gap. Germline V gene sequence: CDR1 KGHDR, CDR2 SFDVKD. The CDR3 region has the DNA TGTGCCACCAGTGACAGGGGAAGCTACACCTTC. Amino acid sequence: CATSDRGSYTF.

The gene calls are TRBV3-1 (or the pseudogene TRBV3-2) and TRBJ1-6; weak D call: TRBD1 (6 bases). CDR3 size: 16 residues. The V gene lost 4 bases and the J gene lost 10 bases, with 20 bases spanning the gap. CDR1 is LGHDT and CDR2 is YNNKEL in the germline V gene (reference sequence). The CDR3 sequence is CASSPWGHKVGSPLHF. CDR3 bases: TGTGCCAGCAGCCCTTGGGGGCACAAAGTAGGCTCACCCCTCCACTTT.

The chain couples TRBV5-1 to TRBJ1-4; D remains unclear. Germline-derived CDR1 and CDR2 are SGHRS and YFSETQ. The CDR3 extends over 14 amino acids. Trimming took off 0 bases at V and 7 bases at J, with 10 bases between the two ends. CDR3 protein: CASSLGNSGEKLFF. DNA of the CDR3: TGCGCCAGCAGCTTGGGTAATTCCGGTGAAAAACTGTTTTTT.

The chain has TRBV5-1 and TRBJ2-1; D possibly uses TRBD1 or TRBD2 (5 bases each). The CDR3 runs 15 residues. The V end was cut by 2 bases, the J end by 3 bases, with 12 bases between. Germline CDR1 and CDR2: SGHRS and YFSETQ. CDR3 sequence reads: CASSLSGGNYNEQFF. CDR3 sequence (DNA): TGCGCCAGCAGCTTAAGTGGGGGAAACTACAATGAGCAGTTCTTC.

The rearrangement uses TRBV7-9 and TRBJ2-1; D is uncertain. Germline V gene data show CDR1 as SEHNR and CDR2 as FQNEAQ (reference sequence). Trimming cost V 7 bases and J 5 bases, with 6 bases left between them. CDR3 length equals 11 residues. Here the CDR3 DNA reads TGTGCCAGCAAGAACAACAATGAGCAGTTCTTC. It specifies CASKNNNEQFF.

CDR3 nucleotide sequence: TGCGCCAGCAGCTTGGCCGTCGGACAGATCACAGATACGCAGTATTTT. Translating it yields CASSLAVGQITDTQYF. The chain is built from TRBV5-1 and TRBJ2-3, with a tentative D call TRBD1 (6 bases). The CDR3 contains 16 residues. The germline V and J ends were trimmed by 0 bases and 2 bases, with 13 bases remaining between them. CDR1 SGHRS and CDR2 YFSETQ come from the germline V gene. The full variable domain, completed using reference TRBV5-1 and TRBJ2-3, is KAGVTQTPRYLIKTRGQQVTLSCSPISGHRSVSWYQQTPGQGLQFLFEYFSETQRNKGNFPGRFSGRQFSNSRSEMNVSTLELGDSALYLCASSLAVGQITDTQYFGPGTRLTVL.